The entry below gives a single TCR beta chain sequence along with its context. The V gene lost 0 bases and the J gene lost 7 bases, with 16 bases spanning the gap. The CDR3 length is 16 residues. Germline-derived CDR1 and CDR2 are SGDLS and YYNGEE. The data belong to a study of blood T cell repertoires in COVID-19. In the original analysis: The authors estimated nucleated cell counts from reference gene primer amplification. Assay: immunoSEQ multiplex PCR; the TCRdb copy retains only in-frame clones and omits some. For V, J and clone size, that table is used; D and trimming come from the DNA. The table has some 70,000 clones, 70% to 85% seen once.

This chain uses TRBV9 with TRBJ1-4; D gene uncertain. Sequencing was performed on peripheral blood. This TCR was recovered from a woman in her fifties or sixties with acute or convalescent COVID-19. The CDR3 sequence: CASSVAVAAQSEKLFF. CDR3 coding DNA: TGTGCCAGCAGCGTAGCCGTGGCAGCACAGTCTGAAAAACTGTTTTTT.